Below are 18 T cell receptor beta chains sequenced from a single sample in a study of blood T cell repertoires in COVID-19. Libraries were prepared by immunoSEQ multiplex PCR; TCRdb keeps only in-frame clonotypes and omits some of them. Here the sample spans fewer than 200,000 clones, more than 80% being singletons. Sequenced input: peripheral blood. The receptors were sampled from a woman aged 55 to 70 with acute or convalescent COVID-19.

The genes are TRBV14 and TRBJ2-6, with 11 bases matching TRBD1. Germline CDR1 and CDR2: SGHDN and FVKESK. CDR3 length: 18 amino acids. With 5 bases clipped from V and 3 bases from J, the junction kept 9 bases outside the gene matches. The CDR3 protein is CASSTRDRGTGGANVLTF. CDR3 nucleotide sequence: TGTGCCAGCAGCACCCGGGACAGGGGGACTGGTGGGGCCAACGTCCTGACTTTC.

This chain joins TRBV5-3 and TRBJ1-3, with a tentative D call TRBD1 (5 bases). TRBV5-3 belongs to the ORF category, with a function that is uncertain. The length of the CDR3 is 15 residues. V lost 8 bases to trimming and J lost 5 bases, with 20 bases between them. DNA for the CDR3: TGTGCCAGCTTCGGGGGAGGCGAACCCAGAAACACCATATATTTT. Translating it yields CASFGGGEPRNTIYF.

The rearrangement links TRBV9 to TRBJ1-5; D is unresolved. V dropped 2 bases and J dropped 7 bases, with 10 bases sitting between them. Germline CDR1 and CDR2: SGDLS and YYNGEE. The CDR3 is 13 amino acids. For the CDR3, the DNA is TGTGCCAGCAGCGTGTCGGGGAGGCAGCCCCAGCATTTT. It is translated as CASSVSGRQPQHF.

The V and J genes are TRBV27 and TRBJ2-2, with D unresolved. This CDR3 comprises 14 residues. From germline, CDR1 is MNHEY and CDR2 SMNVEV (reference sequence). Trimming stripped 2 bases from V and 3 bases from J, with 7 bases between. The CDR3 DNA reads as TGTGCCAGCAGTTTAAATCGGTACACCGGGGAGCTGTTTTTT. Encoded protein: CASSLNRYTGELFF.

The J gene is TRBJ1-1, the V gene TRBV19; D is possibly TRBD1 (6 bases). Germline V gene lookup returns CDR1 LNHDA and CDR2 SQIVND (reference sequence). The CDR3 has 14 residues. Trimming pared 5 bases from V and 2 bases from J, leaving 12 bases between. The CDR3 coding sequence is TGTGCCAGTAGTTTCGGACAGCTAAACACTGAAGCTTTCTTT. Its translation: CASSFGQLNTEAFF.

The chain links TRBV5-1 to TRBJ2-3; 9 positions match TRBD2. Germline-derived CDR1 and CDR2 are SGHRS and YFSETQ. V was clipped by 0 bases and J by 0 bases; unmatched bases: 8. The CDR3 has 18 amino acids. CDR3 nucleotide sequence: TGCGCCAGCAGCTTGGGTAGCGGGAGTGTTCCTAGCACAGATACGCAGTATTTT. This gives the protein CASSLGSGSVPSTDTQYF. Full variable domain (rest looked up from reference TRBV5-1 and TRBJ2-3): KAGVTQTPRYLIKTRGQQVTLSCSPISGHRSVSWYQQTPGQGLQFLFEYFSETQRNKGNFPGRFSGRQFSNSRSEMNVSTLELGDSALYLCASSLGSGSVPSTDTQYFGPGTRLTVL.

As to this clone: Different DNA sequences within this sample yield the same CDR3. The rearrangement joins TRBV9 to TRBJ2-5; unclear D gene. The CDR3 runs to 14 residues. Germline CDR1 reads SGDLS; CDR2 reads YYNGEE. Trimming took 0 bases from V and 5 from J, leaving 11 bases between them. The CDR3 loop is CASSVAPLQETQYF. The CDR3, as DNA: TGTGCCAGCAGCGTAGCTCCCCTTCAGGAGACCCAGTACTTC.

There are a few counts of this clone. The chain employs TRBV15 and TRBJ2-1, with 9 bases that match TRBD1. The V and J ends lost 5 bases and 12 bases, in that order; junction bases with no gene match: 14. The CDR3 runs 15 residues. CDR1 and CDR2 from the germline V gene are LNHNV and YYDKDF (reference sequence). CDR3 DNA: TGTGCCACCAGCGAATTTCCGGGACAGGGTTCTAGGCAGTTCTTC. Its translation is CATSEFPGQGSRQFF.

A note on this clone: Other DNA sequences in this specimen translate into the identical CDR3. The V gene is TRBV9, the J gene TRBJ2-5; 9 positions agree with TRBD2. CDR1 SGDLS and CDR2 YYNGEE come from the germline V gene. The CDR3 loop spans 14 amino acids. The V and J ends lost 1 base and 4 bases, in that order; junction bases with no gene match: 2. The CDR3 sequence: CASSVLAGAETQYF. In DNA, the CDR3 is TGTGCCAGCAGCGTATTAGCGGGAGCAGAGACCCAGTACTTC. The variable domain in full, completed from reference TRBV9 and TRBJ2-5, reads DSGVTQTPKHLITATGQRVTLRCSPRSGDLSVYWYQQSLDQGLQFLIQYYNGEERAKGNILERFSAQQFPDLHSELNLSSLELGDSALYFCASSVLAGAETQYFGPGTRLLVL.

CDR3 protein: CASSLNQNYGYTF. The CDR3 nucleotides read TGTGCCAGCAGCTTAAATCAGAACTATGGCTACACCTTC. The V gene is TRBV7-9, the J gene TRBJ1-2; D remains unclear. CDR3 size: 13 residues. Trimming removed 2 bases from V and 2 bases from J, with 6 bases in between. Germline loops: CDR1 SEHNR, CDR2 FQNEAQ (reference sequence).

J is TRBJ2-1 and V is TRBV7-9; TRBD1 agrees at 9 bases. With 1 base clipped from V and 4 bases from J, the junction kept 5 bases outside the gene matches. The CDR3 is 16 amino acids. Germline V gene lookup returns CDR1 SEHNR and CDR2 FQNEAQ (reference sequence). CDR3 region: CASSLGSGTGYNEQFF. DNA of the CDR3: TGTGCCAGCAGCTTAGGCTCGGGGACAGGGTACAATGAGCAGTTCTTC. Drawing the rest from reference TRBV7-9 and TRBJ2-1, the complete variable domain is DTGVSQNPRHKITKRGQNVTFRCDPISEHNRLYWYRQTLGQGPEFLTYFQNEAQLEKSRLLSDRFSAERPKGSFSTLEIQRTEQGDSAMYLCASSLGSGTGYNEQFFGPGTRLTVL.

The CDR3 nucleotides read TGTGCCATCAGTGGGTCGAGCGGGGGGAACAATGAGCAGTTCTTC. This sequence encodes CAISGSSGGNNEQFF. This chain links TRBV10-3 with TRBJ2-1, with TRBD2 identical over 9 bases. Germline V lookup: CDR1 ENHRY, CDR2 SYGVKD. This CDR3 comprises 15 residues. V lost 4 bases and J lost 5; bases outside the gene matches: 6.

The CDR3 sequence is CASSIEGTGEKLFF. In nucleotides, the CDR3 is TGTGCCAGTAGTATAGAGGGGACAGGGGAAAAACTGTTTTTT. The chain combines TRBV19 with TRBJ1-4, with TRBD1 matching over 9 bases. This CDR3 comprises 14 residues. The junction had 1 base not matched to a gene; V was cut back by 0 bases and J by 8 bases. Germline V gives CDR1 LNHDA, CDR2 SQIVND (reference sequence).

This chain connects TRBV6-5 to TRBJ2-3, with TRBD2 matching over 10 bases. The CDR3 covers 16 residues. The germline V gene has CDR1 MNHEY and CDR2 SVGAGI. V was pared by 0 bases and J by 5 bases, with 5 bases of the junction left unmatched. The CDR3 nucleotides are TGTGCCAGCAGTTACTCGCTAGCGGGAGTGGTAGATACGCAGTATTTT. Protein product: CASSYSLAGVVDTQYF.

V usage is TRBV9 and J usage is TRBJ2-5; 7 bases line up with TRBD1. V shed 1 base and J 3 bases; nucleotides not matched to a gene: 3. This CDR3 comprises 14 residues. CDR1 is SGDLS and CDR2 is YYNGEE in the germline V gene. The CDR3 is CASSVKGAEETQYF. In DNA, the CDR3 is TGTGCCAGCAGCGTAAAGGGGGCCGAAGAGACCCAGTACTTC.

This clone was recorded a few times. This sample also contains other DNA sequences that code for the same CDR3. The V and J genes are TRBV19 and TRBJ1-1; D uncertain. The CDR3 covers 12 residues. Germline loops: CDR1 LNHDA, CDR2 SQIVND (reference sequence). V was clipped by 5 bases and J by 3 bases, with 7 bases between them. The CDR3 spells CASSLRDTEAFF. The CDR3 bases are TGTGCCAGTAGTTTGCGGGACACTGAAGCTTTCTTT.

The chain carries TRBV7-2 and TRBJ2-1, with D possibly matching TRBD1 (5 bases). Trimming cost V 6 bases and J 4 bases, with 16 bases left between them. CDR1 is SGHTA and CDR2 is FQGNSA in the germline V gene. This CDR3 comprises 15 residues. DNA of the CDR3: TGTGCCAGCAGTTCTCAGGGTGGCTCGTACAATGAGCAGTTCTTC. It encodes CASSSQGGSYNEQFF.

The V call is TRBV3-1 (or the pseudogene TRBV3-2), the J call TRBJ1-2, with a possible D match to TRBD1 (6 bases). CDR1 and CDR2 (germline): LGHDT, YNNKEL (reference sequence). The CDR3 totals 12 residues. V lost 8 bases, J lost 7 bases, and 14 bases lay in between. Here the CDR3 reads CASFGGAGGYTF. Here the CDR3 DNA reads TGTGCCAGCTTTGGGGGGGCTGGTGGCTACACCTTC.